This T cell receptor beta chain was sequenced during a study of blood T cells in healthy people across ages. Using a J-beta primer mix together with a sample-barcoded 5' primer, a second PCR was run for roughly 6 to 12 cycles. A template-switch adaptor that had 12 random nucleotides put a tag on each cDNA molecule. TCRdb passed the 5' RACE reads through MiXCR, listing each CDR3 protein once. The table records about 640,000 distinct CDR3 sequences, approximately 30% of them present only once. Worth noting for this clonotype: Just one base apart from a much larger clone, this may be a read error.

This CDR3 region has 14 residues. Trimming stripped 6 bases from V and 8 bases from J, with 19 bases between. CDR1 MDHEN and CDR2 SYDVKM come from the germline V gene. All donors came from Russia, were Caucasian and healthy, and spanned ages about 6 to 90. The receptor comes from a woman older than 75 in good health. Sample: blood. The V gene is TRBV28, the J gene TRBJ1-2; possibly TRBD1 for D (6 bases). The CDR3 DNA sequence: TGTGCCAGCAGGCTACCCCCGGGGGCAAGGGGCTACACCTTC. Residues: CASRLPPGARGYTF.